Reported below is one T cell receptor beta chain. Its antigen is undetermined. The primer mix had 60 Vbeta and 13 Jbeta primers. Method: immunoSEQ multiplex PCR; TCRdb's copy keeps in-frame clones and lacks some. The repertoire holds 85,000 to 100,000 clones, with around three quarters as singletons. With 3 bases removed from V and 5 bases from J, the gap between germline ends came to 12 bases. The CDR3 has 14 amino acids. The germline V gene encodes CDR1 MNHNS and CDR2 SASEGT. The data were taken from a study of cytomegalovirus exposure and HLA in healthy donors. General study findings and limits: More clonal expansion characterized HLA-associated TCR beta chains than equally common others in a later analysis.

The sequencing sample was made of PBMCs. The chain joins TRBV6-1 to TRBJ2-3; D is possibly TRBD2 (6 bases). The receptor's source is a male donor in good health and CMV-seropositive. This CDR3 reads CASSERGGRDTQYF. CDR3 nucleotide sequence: TGTGCCAGCAGTGAGCGGGGAGGCAGAGATACGCAGTATTTT.